This T cell receptor beta chain was retrieved from a study of shared clonotypes between healthy human individuals. Germline V lookup: CDR1 SGHNT, CDR2 YYREEE (reference sequence). This CDR3 contains 13 residues. V lost 4 bases, J lost 1 base, and 8 bases lay in between. Each donor was a Caucasian adult residing in Nashville, Tennessee. Assay: immunoSEQ multiplex PCR; the TCRdb copy retains only in-frame clones and omits some. Found here are about 1.1 million clones, 78% of them singletons; the top ten hold approximately 0.5%. J is TRBJ1-1 and V is TRBV5-4; D might be TRBD1 (5 bases). This sequence was found in a man aged 18 to 29 in good health. Some clones in this sample may be carry-over from other donors' samples. Sequencing input: memory CD4+ T cells from PBMCs. Subset indicated: CD45RA-negative fraction. The CDR3 coding sequence is TGTGCCAGCAGCGTGACAGCGAACACTGAAGCTTTCTTT. This gives the protein CASSVTANTEAFF.